These 26 T cell receptor beta chains were all obtained from the same sample, sequenced in a study of blood T cells in healthy people across ages. The use of a sample-barcoded 5' primer and a J-beta primer mix characterized a second PCR of roughly 7 to 11 cycles. MiXCR was run by TCRdb on the 5' RACE reads, yielding one entry per CDR3 protein. The data contain 650,000 to 1,000,000 distinct CDR3 sequences, 35% to 40% of them singletons. The sequencing input was blood. The receptors were sampled from a man aged 18 to 30 in good health.

J is TRBJ2-6 and V is TRBV20-1; D possibly corresponds to TRBD1 (5 bases). V shed 3 bases and J shed 1 base, with 10 bases lying between them. This CDR3 spans 15 amino acids. Germline CDR1 and CDR2: DFQATT and SNEGSKA (reference sequence). As DNA, the CDR3 is TGCAGTGCTAGTCTCAGGGCGTCTGGGGCCAACGTCCTGACTTTC. It encodes CSASLRASGANVLTF.

The chain combines TRBV20-1 with TRBJ2-1; 11 nucleotides agree with TRBD2. J lost 13 bases, V lost 5 bases, and 16 bases had no gene match. The V gene's germline CDR1 is DFQATT and CDR2 SNEGSKA (reference sequence). The CDR3 sequence is 15 residues long. CDR3 residues: CSAQPLAGDQETQFF. In DNA form, the CDR3 reads TGCAGTGCTCAACCACTAGCGGGGGACCAAGAGACCCAGTTCTTC.

This chain links TRBV27 with TRBJ2-5; TRBD1 matches 8 bases. The CDR3 runs 15 residues. J was trimmed by 1 base and V by 8 bases; bases with no gene match: 9. The germline V gene encodes CDR1 MNHEY and CDR2 SMNVEV (reference sequence). CDR3 region: CASGTDRGLQETQYF. CDR3 DNA: TGTGCCAGCGGCACCGACAGGGGACTCCAAGAGACCCAGTACTTC.

The gene calls are TRBV5-1 and TRBJ2-7; 8 bases are a match to TRBD2. The CDR3 extends over 15 amino acids. Per the germline V gene, CDR1 is SGHRS and CDR2 is YFSETQ. V shed 4 bases, J shed 2 bases, and the junction held 8 bases outside the gene matches. The CDR3 DNA reads TGCGCCAGCAGCCAGGGACGGGAGGGGGCCTACGAGCAGTACTTC. This translates into CASSQGREGAYEQYF.

V gene TRBV10-3 combines with J gene TRBJ1-5; weak D call: TRBD1 (6 bases). Trimming shortened V by 10 bases and J by 4 bases, and 26 bases separated the two germline ends. The germline CDR1 and CDR2 sequences are ENHRY and SYGVKD. This CDR3 contains 17 residues. The CDR3 is CATDPTIGGGGNQPQHF. In DNA, the CDR3 is TGTGCCACCGACCCCACCATTGGAGGGGGAGGGAATCAGCCCCAGCATTTT.

This rearrangement joins TRBV2 to TRBJ2-7, with D maybe TRBD1 (6 bases). CDR1 SNHLY and CDR2 FYNNEI come from the germline V gene. The CDR3 covers 14 residues. The V gene lost 9 bases and the J gene lost 0 bases, with 15 bases spanning the gap. The chain's CDR3 is CASLTGTGSYEQYF. The CDR3 DNA follows: TGTGCCAGTTTAACAGGGACGGGCTCCTACGAGCAGTACTTC. The full variable domain, completed using reference TRBV2 and TRBJ2-7, is EPEVTQTPSHQVTQMGQEVILRCVPISNHLYFYWYRQILGQKVEFLVSFYNNEISEKSEIFDDQFSVERPDGSNFTLKIRSTKLEDSAMYFCASLTGTGSYEQYFGPGTRLTVT.

The chain links TRBV12-3 or TRBV12-4 to TRBJ1-2; weak D call: TRBD1 (5 bases). This CDR3 spans 13 amino acids. Trimming took 11 bases from V and 0 from J, leaving 13 bases between them. The CDR3 sequence is CAVWDPANYGYTF. CDR3 nucleotide sequence: TGTGCCGTCTGGGACCCAGCTAACTATGGCTACACCTTC.

The chain uses TRBV12-3 or TRBV12-4 and TRBJ1-5; 8 nucleotides agree with TRBD1. The CDR3 is 13 residues long. J gave up 6 bases and V 8 bases, and 6 bases lay outside the gene matches. Here the CDR3 reads CASRTGGSQPQHF. CDR3 DNA sequence: TGTGCCAGCCGAACAGGGGGTAGTCAGCCCCAGCATTTT.

This chain links TRBV5-5 with TRBJ1-5; maybe TRBD1 (5 bases). Germline lookup yields CDR1 SGHKS and CDR2 YYEKEE (reference sequence). Trimming removed 0 bases at V and 6 bases at J, with 16 bases between. The CDR3 length is 16 residues. CDR3: CASSLGDRSRGQPQHF. Here the CDR3 DNA reads TGTGCCAGCAGCTTGGGGGACCGATCCCGCGGTCAGCCCCAGCATTTT.

The gene calls are TRBV5-1 and TRBJ2-2; no definite D call. Trimming took 1 base from V and 2 from J, leaving 12 bases between them. The CDR3 extends over 16 amino acids. Germline CDR1 SGHRS, CDR2 YFSETQ. CDR3 DNA: TGCGCCAGCAGCTTGATGGGCGGAACTAACACCGGGGAGCTGTTTTTT. This sequence encodes CASSLMGGTNTGELFF. Full variable domain (remainder filled in from reference TRBV5-1 and TRBJ2-2): KAGVTQTPRYLIKTRGQQVTLSCSPISGHRSVSWYQQTPGQGLQFLFEYFSETQRNKGNFPGRFSGRQFSNSRSEMNVSTLELGDSALYLCASSLMGGTNTGELFFGEGSRLTVL.

This clonotype was seen more than once but under ten times. J is TRBJ2-5 and V is TRBV9; TRBD2 matches at 11 bases. Losses at the gene ends were 7 bases for V and 11 bases for J; bases not matched to a gene: 13. CDR1 is SGDLS, CDR2 YYNGEE, per germline. There are 14 residues in the CDR3. The CDR3 DNA is TGTGCCAGCTCCCCTAGCGGGGGGAGCAATGAGCAGTACTTC. Protein product: CASSPSGGSNEQYF.

The chain carries TRBV20-1 and TRBJ1-3, with D perhaps TRBD1 (5 bases). The germline CDR1 and CDR2 sequences are DFQATT and SNEGSKA (reference sequence). The length of the CDR3 is 13 residues. Trimming removed 7 bases at V and 1 base at J, with 11 bases between. DNA of the CDR3: TGCAGTGTCGAGACAGAATCTGGAAACACCATATATTTT. It yields the protein CSVETESGNTIYF.

This clonotype turned up a few times. This rearrangement joins TRBV12-3 or TRBV12-4 to TRBJ1-2; the D gene is possibly TRBD1 (5 bases). The CDR3 extends over 14 amino acids. Trimming took 4 bases from V and 6 from J, leaving 15 bases between them. CDR3 loop: CASSSRQRLHGYTF. CDR3 in DNA: TGTGCCAGCAGTTCCCGACAGCGATTGCATGGCTACACCTTC.

The chain recombines TRBV3-1 with TRBJ2-3; a possible D gene is TRBD2 (6 bases). Germline V gene lookup returns CDR1 LGHDT and CDR2 YNNKEL (reference sequence). The CDR3 totals 16 residues. The V and J ends lost 0 bases and 2 bases respectively, with 12 bases between them. The CDR3 bases are TGTGCCAGCAGCCAAGATCGTGGGGGGACCACAGATACGCAGTATTTT. Translated, it gives CASSQDRGGTTDTQYF.

This clonotype has only a few counts. This sequence joins TRBV7-2 and TRBJ1-6, with D possibly TRBD1 on 6 matching bases. The germline V gene encodes CDR1 SGHTA and CDR2 FQGNSA. The CDR3 sequence is 14 residues long. Trimming pared 3 bases from V and 8 bases from J, leaving 11 bases between. The CDR3 here is CASSFRGLHSPLHF. The CDR3 nucleotides read TGTGCCAGCAGCTTCAGGGGTCTGCATTCACCCCTCCACTTT. Together with reference TRBV7-2 and TRBJ1-6, the CDR3 gives the full variable domain: GAGVSQSPSNKVTEKGKDVELRCDPISGHTALYWYRQSLGQGLEFLIYFQGNSAPDKSGLPSDRFSAERTGGSVSTLTIQRTQQEDSAVYLCASSFRGLHSPLHFGNGTRLTVT.

This clonotype was seen only a few times. This chain uses TRBV28 with TRBJ1-6, with 8 positions matching TRBD1. V dropped 6 bases and J dropped 9; count of bases not matched to a gene: 13. Germline CDR1 is MDHEN and CDR2 is SYDVKM. The CDR3 covers 16 residues. The CDR3 sequence is CASRRLEDRAGSPLHF. In DNA, the CDR3 is TGTGCCAGCAGGCGACTCGAGGACAGGGCGGGTTCACCCCTCCACTTT.

The chain joins TRBV7-8 to TRBJ1-4; D is uncertain. The length of the CDR3 is 16 residues. Germline assignment: CDR1 SGHVS and CDR2 FQNEAQ. V was clipped by 1 base and J by 0 bases, with 9 bases between them. CDR3 DNA: TGTGCCAGCAGCTTAGTCAGCCCCGCAACTAATGAAAAACTGTTTTTT. It encodes CASSLVSPATNEKLFF.

V gene TRBV5-1 combines with J gene TRBJ1-5, with TRBD1 matching over 7 bases. Germline values: CDR1 SGHRS, CDR2 YFSETQ. Trimming removed 0 bases from V and 7 bases from J; junction bases left unmatched: 4. The CDR3 runs to 14 residues. CDR3 bases: TGCGCCAGCAGCTTGGCAGGGGGTCAACAGCCCCAGCATTTT. Translation gives CASSLAGGQQPQHF.

Only a few counts were recorded for this clonotype. An end of the junction does not agree with germline; a read error may underlie this. The chain uses TRBV25-1 and TRBJ2-5; TRBD2 agrees at 8 bases. The V gene's germline CDR1 is MGHDK and CDR2 SYGVNS. The CDR3 consists of 15 residues. As DNA, the CDR3 is TGTGCCGGCAGTGACAGCGGGGGTCCGGGGGAGACCCAGTACTTC. It specifies CAGSDSGGPGETQYF.

The chain recombines TRBV6-2 or TRBV6-3 with TRBJ2-2, with D uncertain. V was cut by 2 bases and J by 6 bases, with 10 bases left in between. The CDR3 is 14 residues long. Germline assignment: CDR1 MNHEY and CDR2 SVGEGT. CDR3 coding DNA: TGTGCCAGCAGTTACGCATTAGGACCCGGGGAGCTGTTTTTT. Amino acid sequence: CASSYALGPGELFF.

The chain carries TRBV27 and TRBJ2-2; 8 bases align to TRBD1. The junction had 8 bases not matched to a gene; V was cut back by 4 bases and J by 1 base. Germline values: CDR1 MNHEY, CDR2 SMNVEV (reference sequence). This CDR3 is 17 amino acids long. The CDR3 nucleotides are TGTGCCAGCAGTTCCTGGACAGGGCAACTGAACACCGGGGAGCTGTTTTTT. It is translated as CASSSWTGQLNTGELFF.

This chain joins TRBV12-3 or TRBV12-4 and TRBJ2-7; 9 nucleotides align to TRBD2. The CDR3 length is 16 residues. V lost 4 bases, J lost 2 bases, and 9 bases stayed unmatched. The CDR3 DNA is TGTGCCAGCAGTTCGATTAGCGGGGGATACACCTACGAGCAGTACTTC. It translates to CASSSISGGYTYEQYF.

CDR3 DNA: TGTGCCAGCAGTTACTCGCTAGCGGGAAGGGGAGAGACCCAGTACTTC. As protein: CASSYSLAGRGETQYF. The chain recombines TRBV6-5 with TRBJ2-7, with TRBD2 matching 9 bases. The last part of the DNA fits TRBJ2-5 better; the J call may be wrong. Germline lookup yields CDR1 MNHEY and CDR2 SVGAGI. The CDR3 consists of 16 residues.

This clonotype was recorded many times. The CDR3 DNA follows: TGTGCCAGCAGTTACAGGTTCTACGAGCAGTACTTC. The encoded protein is CASSYRFYEQYF. The chain couples TRBV6-6 to TRBJ2-7; D remains unclear. CDR3 length: 12 amino acids. V was clipped by 2 bases and J by 3 bases, with 5 bases between them. Germline values: CDR1 MNHNY, CDR2 SVGAGI (reference sequence).

The J gene is TRBJ1-5, the V gene TRBV4-2; 8 nucleotides line up with TRBD1. V trimming: 3 bases; J trimming: 7 bases; junction bases outside the gene matches: 5. The CDR3 length is 14 residues. Germline values: CDR1 LGHNA, CDR2 YNFKEQ. CDR3 protein: CASSQEDRAQPQHF. The DNA of the CDR3 is TGTGCCAGCAGCCAGGAGGACAGGGCCCAGCCCCAGCATTTT.

The chain recombines TRBV20-1 with TRBJ1-4, with D perhaps matching TRBD1 (5 bases). There are 18 residues in the CDR3. Germline CDR1 DFQATT, CDR2 SNEGSKA (reference sequence). The germline V and J ends were trimmed by 0 bases and 5 bases, with 22 bases remaining between them. The CDR3 region has the DNA TGCAGTGCTAGAGATCTCTGGCTCTCCACCGGGGGGAATGAAAAACTGTTTTTT. It encodes CSARDLWLSTGGNEKLFF.